This T cell receptor (beta chain) was recorded in a study of CD8 T cells in ankylosing spondylitis. Each CDR3 protein is one row after TCRdb ran MiXCR on the 5' RACE reads. The data show around 300,000 distinct CDR3 sequences, with around 10% seen just once and more than 7% held by the top ten. The CDR3 length is 14 residues. CDR1 is SGHRS and CDR2 is YFSETQ in the germline V gene. After removal of 4 bases from V and 3 bases from J, the junction contained 4 bases not matched to a gene. This clonotype was seen at least ten times. This chain uses TRBV5-1 with TRBJ2-3; 8 nucleotides match TRBD1. Sample: blood, either unsorted or a sorted T cell fraction (not recorded which). This TCR derives from a female donor with ankylosing spondylitis or in good health (not recorded which). The CDR3 region has the DNA TGCGCCAGCAGCACCGGACAGGGAACAGATACGCAGTATTTT. It is translated as CASSTGQGTDTQYF.